This TCR beta chain was sequenced in a study of blood T cell repertoires in COVID-19 (dated by TCRdb to between 2020 and 2021). With regard to the full study: The collaborator samples originated in the United States, Italy and Spain and spanned the acute and convalescent phases of COVID-19. Where available, HLA class I and class II types were obtained from metadata supplied by the sample provider rather than from assay-based typing. The dataset comprised deeply sampled blood TCRbeta repertoires from subjects exposed to, actively infected with, or recovered from COVID-19. The samples were drawn from the first 160 participants of the ongoing ImmuneRACE study and from some 1,300 subjects provided by 6 global collaborators. The repertoires were made available in a free public database intended to serve as a resource for research on the immune response to SARS-CoV-2. Nearly every sample came with metadata listing a de-identified subject ID, COVID-19 status, age in years and sex. The prospective study material was composed of cDNA or gDNA derived from T cells, B-cell-depleted T cells, or PBMCs.

TCRbeta CDR3 regions were amplified from genomic DNA by means of the immunoSEQ Assay, a bias-controlled multiplex PCR. The authors' pipeline ran thus. The number of nucleated cells in each sample was estimated from the amplification of reference gene primers within the assay. To quantify the absolute abundance of each unique TCRbeta CDR3 rearrangement, sequence reads were collapsed and filtered. For each sample, productive Simpson clonality was calculated as the square root of Simpson's diversity index over productive rearrangements. Held by TCRdb, this immuneACCESS table contains in-frame sequences only and omits some clones. Under half of the omission traces to an unresolved V gene where checked; the cause of the rest is unknown. V and J calls and clone size are those listed in that table; D and trimming were worked out from the DNA. This sample has roughly 51,000 clones in its table, and 70% to 90% of those were observed once. Together, the top ten hold around 2.9% of the sample.

Beyond this particular receptor, the publication reports: The quantity of clinical and demographic metadata differed by source and by participant and was supplied without curation.

The collaborating institutions used their own protocols to collect whole blood in K2EDTA tubes. Collaborator samples were shipped for TCRbeta analysis as frozen whole blood, isolated PBMCs, or DNA extracted from either sample type. Concerning this clone itself: Its antigen is currently not known. Per-base qualities were not stored, and no clone one base away is much larger.

The clonotype originates from a woman aged 80 or over with acute or convalescent COVID-19. What was sequenced was peripheral blood.

The CDR3 has the sequence CASLRSPGQGVAFF. The DNA reads as follows: TGTGCCAGCCTTCGAAGTCCGGGACAGGGGGTCGCTTTCTTT. In this chain, TRBV2 is recombined with TRBJ1-1, and TRBD1 aligns with 11 junction nucleotides. From cysteine to phenylalanine, the CDR3 is 14 amino acids long. The CDR3 DNA has 42 bases and is translated from base 1. V loses 8 bases at its end and J loses 11 bases; junction bases beyond the gene matches: 13. CDR1 SNHLY and CDR2 FYNNEI are derived from the germline V gene.